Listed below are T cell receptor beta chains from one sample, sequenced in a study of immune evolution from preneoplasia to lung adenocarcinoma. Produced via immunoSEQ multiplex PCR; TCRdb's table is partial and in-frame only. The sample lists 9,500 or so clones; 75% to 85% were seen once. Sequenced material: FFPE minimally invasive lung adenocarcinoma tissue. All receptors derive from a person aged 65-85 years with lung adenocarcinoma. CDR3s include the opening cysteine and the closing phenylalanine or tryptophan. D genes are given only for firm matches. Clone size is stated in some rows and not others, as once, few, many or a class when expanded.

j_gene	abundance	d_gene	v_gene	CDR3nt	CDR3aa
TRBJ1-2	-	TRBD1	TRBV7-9	TGTGCCAGCAGCTCCGCCGTAGGGCAGGGGGACTATGGCTACACCTTC	CASSSAVGQGDYGYTF
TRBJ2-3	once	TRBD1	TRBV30	TGTGCCTTGACAGGGATCGCAGATACGCAGTATTTT	CALTGIADTQYF
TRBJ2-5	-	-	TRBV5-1	TGCGCCAGCAGCTTGGGTTCCGGGGAAGAGACCCAGTACTTC	CASSLGSGEETQYF
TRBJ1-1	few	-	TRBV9	TGTGCCAGCAAAGAGAGCCGATTTACTGATGGGACTGAAGCTTTCTTT	CASKESRFTDGTEAFF
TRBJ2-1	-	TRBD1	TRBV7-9	TGTGCCAGCAGCCCAGGGACAGGTCAGGGGGTTTACAATGAGCAGTTCTTC	CASSPGTGQGVYNEQFF
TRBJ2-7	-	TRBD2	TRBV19	TGTGCCAGTAGTATCACCAGCGGGATTATGGAGCAGTACTTC	CASSITSGIMEQYF
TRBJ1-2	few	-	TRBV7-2	TGTGCCAGCAGCCGTGACCCCAACGGCGGCTACACCTTC	CASSRDPNGGYTF
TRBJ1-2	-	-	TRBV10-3	TGTGCCATCAGTGAGCGGGAGGGGGGCTACGGCTACACCTTC	CAISEREGGYGYTF
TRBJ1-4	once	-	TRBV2	TGTGCCACCCAACAGGGTATCAGTGAAAAACTGTTTTTT	CATQQGISEKLFF
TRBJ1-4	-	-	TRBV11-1	TGTGCCAGCAGCGCGCCGGGGAGCGGAGGTGATCGGGTGTTTTTT	CASSAPGSGGDRVFF